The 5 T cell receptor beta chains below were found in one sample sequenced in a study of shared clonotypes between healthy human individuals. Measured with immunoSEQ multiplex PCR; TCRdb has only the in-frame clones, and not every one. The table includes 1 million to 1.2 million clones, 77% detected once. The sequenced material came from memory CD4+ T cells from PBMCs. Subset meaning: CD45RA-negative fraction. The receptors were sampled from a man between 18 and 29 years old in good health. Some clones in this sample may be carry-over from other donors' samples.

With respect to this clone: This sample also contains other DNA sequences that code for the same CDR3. For the CDR3, the DNA is TGTGCCAGCAGTCCCCGGGGGGCTGGCTATGGCTACACCTTC. It encodes CASSPRGAGYGYTF. The genes are TRBV28 and TRBJ1-2, with D maybe TRBD1 (6 bases). Trimming took 5 bases from V and 4 from J, leaving 14 bases between them. The CDR3 runs 14 residues. Germline V lookup: CDR1 MDHEN, CDR2 SYDVKM.

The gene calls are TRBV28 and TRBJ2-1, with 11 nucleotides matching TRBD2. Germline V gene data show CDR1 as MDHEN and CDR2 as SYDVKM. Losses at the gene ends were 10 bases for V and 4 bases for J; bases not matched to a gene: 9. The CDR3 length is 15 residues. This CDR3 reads CATRLAGRIYNEQFF. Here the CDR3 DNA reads TGTGCCACCCGACTAGCGGGACGGATTTACAATGAGCAGTTCTTC.

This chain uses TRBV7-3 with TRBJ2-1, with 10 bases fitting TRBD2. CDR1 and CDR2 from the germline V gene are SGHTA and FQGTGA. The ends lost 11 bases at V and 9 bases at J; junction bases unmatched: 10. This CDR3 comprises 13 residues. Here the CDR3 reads CASGAGGPGEQFF. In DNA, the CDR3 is TGTGCCTCAGGAGCGGGAGGGCCTGGTGAGCAGTTCTTC.

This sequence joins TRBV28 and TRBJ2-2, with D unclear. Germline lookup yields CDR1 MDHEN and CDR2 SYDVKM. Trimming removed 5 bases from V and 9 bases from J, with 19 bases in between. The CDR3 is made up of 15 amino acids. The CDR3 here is CASSLGQVLWRELFF. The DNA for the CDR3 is TGTGCCAGCAGTCTCGGGCAAGTCCTTTGGCGGGAGCTGTTTTTT. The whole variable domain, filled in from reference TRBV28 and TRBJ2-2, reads DVKVTQSSRYLVKRTGEKVFLECVQDMDHENMFWYRQDPGLGLRLIYFSYDVKMKEKGDIPEGYSVSREKKERFSLILESASTNQTSMYLCASSLGQVLWRELFFGEGSRLTVL.

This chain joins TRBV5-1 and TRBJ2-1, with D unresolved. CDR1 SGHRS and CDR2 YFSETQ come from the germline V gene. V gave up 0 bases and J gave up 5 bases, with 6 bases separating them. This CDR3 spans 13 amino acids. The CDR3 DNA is TGCGCCAGCAGCTTGGAGGTCGACAATGAGCAGTTCTTC. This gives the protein CASSLEVDNEQFF. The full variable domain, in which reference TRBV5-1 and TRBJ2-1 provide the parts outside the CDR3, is KAGVTQTPRYLIKTRGQQVTLSCSPISGHRSVSWYQQTPGQGLQFLFEYFSETQRNKGNFPGRFSGRQFSNSRSEMNVSTLELGDSALYLCASSLEVDNEQFFGPGTRLTVL.